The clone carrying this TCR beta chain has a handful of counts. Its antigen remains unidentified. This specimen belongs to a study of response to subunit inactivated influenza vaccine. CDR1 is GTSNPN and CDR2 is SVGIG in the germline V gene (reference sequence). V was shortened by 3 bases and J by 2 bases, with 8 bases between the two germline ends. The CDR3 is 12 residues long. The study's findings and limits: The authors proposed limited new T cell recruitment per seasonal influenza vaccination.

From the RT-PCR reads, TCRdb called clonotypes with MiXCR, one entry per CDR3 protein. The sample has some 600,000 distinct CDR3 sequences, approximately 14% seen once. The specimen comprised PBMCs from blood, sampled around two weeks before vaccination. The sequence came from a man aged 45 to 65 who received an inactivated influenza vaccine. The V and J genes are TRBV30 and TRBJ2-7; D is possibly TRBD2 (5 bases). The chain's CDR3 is CAWRAGAYEQYF. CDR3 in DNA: TGTGCCTGGAGAGCCGGGGCCTACGAGCAGTACTTC. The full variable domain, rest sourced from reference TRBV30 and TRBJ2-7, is SQTIHQWPATLVQPVGSPLSLECTVEGTSNPNLYWYRQAAGRGLQLLFYSVGIGQISSEVPQNLSASRPQDRQFILSSKKLLLSDSGFYLCAWRAGAYEQYFGPGTRLTVT.